These 2 T cell receptor beta chains came from one sample sequenced in a study of metastatic and nonmetastatic thyroid tumors. TCRdb re-called the PCR reads with MiXCR. The data show approximately 13,000 clones, almost 30% seen once. Prior to thyroid surgery, none of the patients had received any treatment. Sequenced: blood. All receptors derive from a female donor with papillary thyroid cancer or a benign thyroid nodule (not recorded which). Some clones in this sample may be carry-over from other donors' samples.

DNA of the CDR3: TGTGCCAGCAGCTTATCAGGCCTCGTGAACACTGAAGCTTTCTTT. Translating it yields CASSLSGLVNTEAFF. The V call is TRBV7-2, the J call TRBJ1-1; D gene unclear. This CDR3 is built from 15 residues. Trimming cost V 2 bases and J 0 bases, with 10 bases left between them. Germline V CDR1 and CDR2: SGHTA, FQGNSA.

V is TRBV7-8 and J is TRBJ2-5; 12 positions match TRBD2. CDR3 length equals 15 residues. CDR1 and CDR2 (germline): SGHVS, FQNEAQ. V was clipped by 5 bases and J by 5 bases; unmatched bases: 6. This chain's CDR3 is CASSPLTSGGETQYF. The CDR3 DNA sequence: TGTGCCAGCAGCCCTCTTACTAGCGGGGGGGAGACCCAGTACTTC. Full variable domain (remainder filled in from reference TRBV7-8 and TRBJ2-5): GAGVSQSPRYKVAKRGQDVALRCDPISGHVSLFWYQQALGQGPEFLTYFQNEAQLDKSGLPSDRFFAERPEGSVSTLKIQRTQQEDSAVYLCASSPLTSGGETQYFGPGTRLLVL.